The 27 T cell receptor beta chains listed next were all sequenced from one sample in a study of regulatory T cells in long-lasting Graves disease. Arm-PCR of CDR3 regions and iRepertoire HTBI primers were the basis on which TCR beta libraries were built. MiXCR, run by TCRdb on the multiplex PCR reads, gives a single entry per CDR3 protein. The sample has 300,000 to 500,000 distinct CDR3 sequences, more than 20% seen once. This sample's time point: persistent/refractory GD, antithyroid drugs over 5 years with positive TRAb. There was RNA extracted from PBMCs, and the TCR library was made from it. This specimen was peripheral blood mononuclear cells (PBMCs), taken when the disease was refractory, from a patient treated with antithyroid drugs. The receptors originated from a female donor with Graves disease.

The chain uses TRBV6-2 or TRBV6-3 and TRBJ2-2, with 9 bases aligning to TRBD1. With 8 bases clipped from V and 4 bases from J, the junction kept 11 bases outside the gene matches. CDR3 length: 16 amino acids. The germline CDR1 and CDR2 sequences are MNHEY and SVGEGT. This CDR3 is CASESPGTGTTGELFF. CDR3 coding DNA: TGTGCCAGCGAAAGTCCCGGGACAGGGACCACCGGGGAGCTGTTTTTT.

In regard to this clonotype: A much larger clone differs from this one at a single base, so this may be a read error. The CDR3 end shows no conserved phenylalanine or tryptophan, and so a read error is likely. The chain uses TRBV12-3 or TRBV12-4 and TRBJ1-1; D possibly corresponds to TRBD1 (5 bases). The CDR3 spans 13 residues. V lost 9 bases to trimming and J lost 4 bases, with 15 bases between them. CDR3 protein: CASLRGSVTEAFS. The CDR3 nucleotides read TGTGCCAGTTTGAGGGGCAGTGTCACTGAAGCTTTCTCT.

In its sample, this clonotype was seen many times. The genes are TRBV12-3 or TRBV12-4 and TRBJ1-1; possible D gene TRBD1, 6 bases. The CDR3 contains 14 residues. Deletions cut 8 bases from V and 1 base from J, with 14 bases between. The DNA for the CDR3 is TGTGCCAGCTCCGGGACACCGAAGAACACTGAAGCTTTCTTT. Translation gives CASSGTPKNTEAFF.

This sequence joins TRBV5-4 and TRBJ2-7; D not resolved. There are 13 residues in the CDR3. Germline V CDR1 and CDR2: SGHNT, YYREEE (reference sequence). The ends were cut back, 2 bases at V and 5 bases at J, with 11 bases in the middle. The CDR3 loop reads CASSFASIDEQYF. The CDR3 DNA reads TGTGCCAGCAGCTTTGCTAGTATCGACGAGCAGTACTTC.

This chain links TRBV7-2 with TRBJ2-3; 7 bases align to TRBD2. The CDR3 is 16 residues long. With 4 bases clipped from V and 1 base from J, the junction kept 8 bases outside the gene matches. The V gene's germline CDR1 is SGHTA and CDR2 FQGNSA. This CDR3 is CASSYQTSSGTDTQYF. CDR3 sequence (DNA): TGTGCCAGCAGCTACCAGACTAGCTCAGGCACAGATACGCAGTATTTT.

This clonotype was seen ten or more times. The J gene is TRBJ2-2, the V gene TRBV7-2; TRBD1 matches 7 bases. Trimming cost V 5 bases and J 6 bases; bases outside gene matches: 3. There are 13 residues in the CDR3. Germline assignment: CDR1 SGHTA and CDR2 FQGNSA. CDR3 loop: CASSPTGPGELFF. The DNA of the CDR3 is TGTGCCAGCAGCCCGACAGGGCCCGGGGAGCTGTTTTTT.

This clonotype has at least ten counts. The chain links TRBV12-3 or TRBV12-4 to TRBJ1-4, with a possible D match to TRBD1 (5 bases). Trimming pared 3 bases from V and 2 bases from J, leaving 16 bases between. The CDR3 loop spans 17 amino acids. The CDR3 sequence: CASSFLGPGPTNEKLFF. The DNA for the CDR3 is TGTGCCAGCAGTTTTTTGGGTCCGGGACCGACTAATGAAAAACTGTTTTTT.

The genes are TRBV5-5 and TRBJ2-6; the match to TRBD1 covers 9 bases. V lost 1 base to trimming and J lost 2 bases; unmatched junction nucleotides: 13. The CDR3 is 20 residues long. Germline CDR1 is SGHKS and CDR2 is YYEKEE (reference sequence). CDR3 sequence reads: CASSLIPTGGTITGANVLTF. For the CDR3, the DNA is TGTGCCAGCAGCTTGATCCCGACAGGGGGGACAATAACTGGGGCCAACGTCCTGACTTTC.

This clonotype was recorded many times. The CDR3 is CASSLAATELAKNIQYF. The CDR3 bases are TGTGCCAGCAGCTTAGCTGCGACGGAACTAGCCAAAAACATTCAGTACTTC. The gene calls are TRBV7-2 and TRBJ2-4; no clear D. The CDR3 extends over 17 amino acids. The germline gives CDR1 SGHTA, CDR2 FQGNSA. V was cut by 0 bases and J by 0 bases, with 12 bases left in between.

This clonotype has a count of ten or more. The chain carries TRBV6-1 and TRBJ1-1, with D hard to call. Germline V CDR1 and CDR2: MNHNS, SASEGT. Trimming left V 5 bases short and J 8 bases short, with 15 bases between. The CDR3 is 13 residues long. The CDR3 DNA reads as TGTGCCAGCAGTCTTATCAGGACGGAAGAAGCTTTCTTT. The encoded protein is CASSLIRTEEAFF.

This clonotype was detected a few times. In DNA, the CDR3 is TGCGCCAGCAGCTTGGGAAGCGAGAACACCGGGGAGCTGTTTTTT. Encoded protein: CASSLGSENTGELFF. The chain joins TRBV5-1 to TRBJ2-2; the D is unclear. CDR1 and CDR2 from the germline V gene are SGHRS and YFSETQ. The CDR3 runs 15 residues. Trimming removed 0 bases at V and 1 base at J, with 7 bases between. Looking up the rest from reference TRBV5-1 and TRBJ2-2 gives the full variable domain: KAGVTQTPRYLIKTRGQQVTLSCSPISGHRSVSWYQQTPGQGLQFLFEYFSETQRNKGNFPGRFSGRQFSNSRSEMNVSTLELGDSALYLCASSLGSENTGELFFGEGSRLTVL.

This clonotype has a single count. One end of the junction is discordant with germline, which a read error may explain. The chain links TRBV18 to TRBJ1-4; the D is unclear. CDR1 is KGHSH, CDR2 LQKENI, per germline. The CDR3 extends over 17 amino acids. The CDR3: CANSPPGQGRQDEKLFF. The CDR3 nucleotides read TGTGCCAACTCACCACCGGGTCAAGGGCGGCAAGATGAAAAACTGTTTTTT.

This clonotype appeared many times. The chain has TRBV10-3 and TRBJ1-1; D gene uncertain. This CDR3 spans 12 amino acids. V was trimmed by 3 bases and J by 10 bases, leaving 12 bases between them. From germline, CDR1 is ENHRY and CDR2 SYGVKD. The CDR3 region is CAISDAGRAAFF. CDR3 coding DNA: TGTGCCATCAGTGATGCGGGGAGGGCAGCTTTCTTT.

This clonotype was counted only a few times. This sequence joins TRBV29-1 and TRBJ2-7; D uncertain. Deletions cut 5 bases from V and 4 bases from J, with 9 bases between. This CDR3 has 11 residues. The germline gives CDR1 SQVTM, CDR2 ANQGSEA. CDR3 protein: CSVRDGYEQYF. The CDR3 region has the DNA TGCAGCGTTCGAGACGGGTACGAGCAGTACTTC.

This chain uses TRBV28 with TRBJ2-1; 10 bases map to TRBD2. Trimming took 6 bases from V and 7 from J; bases not matched to a gene: 9. Germline V gives CDR1 MDHEN, CDR2 SYDVKM. The CDR3 sequence is 15 residues long. CDR3 DNA sequence: TGTGCCAGCAGACCTAGCGGGAGTAGGTCTAATGAGCAGTTCTTC. Translated, it gives CASRPSGSRSNEQFF.

Comments on this clonotype: An end of the junction differs from the germline gene, which may be a read error. The chain has TRBV19 and TRBJ2-7; 7 bases agree with TRBD1. CDR1 and CDR2 from the germline V gene are LNHDA and SQIVND (reference sequence). CDR3 size: 14 residues. The CDR3 region is CAGSKSGQRYEQYF. The DNA for the CDR3 is TGTGCCGGTAGTAAATCGGGACAGCGATACGAGCAGTACTTC.

The chain has TRBV15 and TRBJ1-5, with D unclear. V shed 0 bases and J shed 7 bases, with 4 bases lying between them. The germline gives CDR1 LNHNV, CDR2 YYDKDF (reference sequence). The length of the CDR3 is 12 residues. The DNA of the CDR3 is TGTGCCACCAGCAGAGATGACCAGCCCCAGCATTTT. Its protein is CATSRDDQPQHF. Complete variable domain (other parts from reference TRBV15 and TRBJ1-5): DAMVIQNPRYQVTQFGKPVTLSCSQTLNHNVMYWYQQKSSQAPKLLFHYYDKDFNNEADTPDNFQSRRPNTSFCFLDIRSPGLGDTAMYLCATSRDDQPQHFGDGTRLSIL.

There are a few counts of this clonotype. The V and J genes are TRBV7-9 and TRBJ1-2; D ambiguous. CDR1 SEHNR and CDR2 FQNEAQ come from the germline V gene (reference sequence). The ends were cut back, 10 bases at V and 4 bases at J, with 13 bases in the middle. The CDR3 is made up of 12 amino acids. CDR3 nucleotides: TGTGCCATTACGAGCAGCTTCTATGGCTACACCTTC. It translates to CAITSSFYGYTF.

This clonotype was observed at least ten times. V usage is TRBV24-1 and J usage is TRBJ2-2; the D is unclear. Germline values: CDR1 KGHDR, CDR2 SFDVKD. Deletions cut 5 bases from V and 3 bases from J, with 6 bases between. The CDR3 contains 13 residues. The CDR3 sequence: CATSAGDTGELFF. The DNA of the CDR3 is TGTGCCACCAGTGCAGGAGACACCGGGGAGCTGTTTTTT.

The chain combines TRBV7-9 with TRBJ2-5; D perhaps matches TRBD1 (5 bases). Germline values: CDR1 SEHNR, CDR2 FQNEAQ (reference sequence). Trimming took off 7 bases at V and 5 bases at J, with 20 bases between the two ends. The CDR3 length is 15 residues. This chain's CDR3 is CASNRHLQGTETQYF. The DNA of the CDR3 is TGTGCCAGCAACAGACATTTGCAGGGAACCGAGACCCAGTACTTC.

Regarding this clonotype: A far larger clone is only one base removed, so a read error is likely. The gene calls are TRBV28 and TRBJ1-5; D may be TRBD1 (6 bases). The V gene lost 1 base and the J gene lost 7 bases, with 8 bases spanning the gap. This CDR3 spans 13 amino acids. Germline V gene lookup returns CDR1 MDHEN and CDR2 SYDVKM. CDR3 amino acids: CASSLLGAQPQHF. The CDR3 bases are TGTGCCAGCAGTTTATTGGGGGCCCAGCCCCAGCATTTT.

Comments on this clonotype: A much larger clone is a single base away; this may be a read error. This chain links TRBV7-2 with TRBJ2-7, with TRBD2 matching over 9 bases. This CDR3 has 16 amino acids. The ends lost 1 base at V and 2 bases at J; junction bases unmatched: 6. Germline lookup yields CDR1 SGHTA and CDR2 FQGNSA. This CDR3 reads CASSLDAGGIPYEQYF. CDR3 in DNA: TGTGCCAGCAGCTTAGATGCGGGAGGGATCCCCTACGAGCAGTACTTC.

This chain joins TRBV5-1 and TRBJ1-6; possibly TRBD1 for D (5 bases). Per germline, CDR1 SGHRS and CDR2 YFSETQ. The CDR3 spans 14 residues. Trimming shortened V by 3 bases and J by 7 bases, and 11 bases separated the two germline ends. CDR3 nucleotides: TGCGCCAGCAGCTCGACAGCGGAGAATTCACCCCTCCACTTT. Translated, it gives CASSSTAENSPLHF. The complete variable domain, with remaining parts taken from reference TRBV5-1 and TRBJ1-6, reads KAGVTQTPRYLIKTRGQQVTLSCSPISGHRSVSWYQQTPGQGLQFLFEYFSETQRNKGNFPGRFSGRQFSNSRSEMNVSTLELGDSALYLCASSSTAENSPLHFGNGTRLTVT.

Concerning this clonotype itself: With a far larger clone one base away, a read error is the likely cause. The V gene is TRBV7-9, the J gene TRBJ2-7; 9 positions agree with TRBD1. CDR1 and CDR2 (germline): SEHNR, FQNEAQ (reference sequence). The CDR3 contains 14 residues. The CDR3 here is CASSFGTGTYGQYF. For the CDR3, the DNA is TGTGCCAGCAGCTTTGGGACAGGGACCTACGGGCAGTACTTC. The complete variable domain, with remaining parts taken from reference TRBV7-9 and TRBJ2-7, reads DTGVSQNPRHKITKRGQNVTFRCDPISEHNRLYWYRQTLGQGPEFLTYFQNEAQLEKSRLLSDRFSAERPKGSFSTLEIQRTEQGDSAMYLCASSFGTGTYGQYFGPGTRLTVT.

At least ten counts were recorded for this clonotype. The rearrangement uses TRBV27 and TRBJ2-7, with 10 bases aligning to TRBD2. Germline V gene lookup returns CDR1 MNHEY and CDR2 SMNVEV (reference sequence). The CDR3 loop spans 15 amino acids. V dropped 4 bases and J dropped 2; count of bases not matched to a gene: 5. The CDR3 DNA reads TGTGCCAGCAGTTCACGACTAGCGGGTACCTACGAGCAGTACTTC. It yields the protein CASSSRLAGTYEQYF.

This clonotype was detected ten times or more. This rearrangement joins TRBV6-2 or TRBV6-3 to TRBJ2-7; D gene uncertain. This CDR3 has 13 residues. Germline CDR1 is MNHEY and CDR2 is SVGEGT. V was trimmed by 4 bases and J by 5 bases, leaving 12 bases between them. Here the CDR3 reads CASSSGLMNEQYF. CDR3 nucleotide sequence: TGTGCCAGCAGTTCGGGCCTGATGAACGAGCAGTACTTC.

The V gene is TRBV4-2, the J gene TRBJ2-5; 11 bases match TRBD2. This CDR3 contains 16 residues. The V segment lost 0 bases and the J segment 7 bases; nucleotides outside the gene matches: 7. Looked up from germline, CDR1 is LGHNA and CDR2 is YNFKEQ. The CDR3 here is CASSQDRIAGGGTQYF. In DNA, the CDR3 is TGTGCCAGCAGCCAAGATAGGATAGCGGGAGGGGGGACCCAGTACTTC.